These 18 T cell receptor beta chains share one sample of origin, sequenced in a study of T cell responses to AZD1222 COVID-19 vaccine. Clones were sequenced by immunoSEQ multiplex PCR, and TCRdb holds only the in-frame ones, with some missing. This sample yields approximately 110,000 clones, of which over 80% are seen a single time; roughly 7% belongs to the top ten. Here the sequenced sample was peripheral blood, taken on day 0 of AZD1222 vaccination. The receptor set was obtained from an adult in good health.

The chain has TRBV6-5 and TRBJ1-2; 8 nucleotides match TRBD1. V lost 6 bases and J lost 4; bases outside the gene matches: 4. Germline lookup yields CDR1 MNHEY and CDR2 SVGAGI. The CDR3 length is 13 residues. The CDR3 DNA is TGTGCCAGCAGGTCGGACAGGGCCTATGGCTACACCTTC. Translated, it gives CASRSDRAYGYTF.

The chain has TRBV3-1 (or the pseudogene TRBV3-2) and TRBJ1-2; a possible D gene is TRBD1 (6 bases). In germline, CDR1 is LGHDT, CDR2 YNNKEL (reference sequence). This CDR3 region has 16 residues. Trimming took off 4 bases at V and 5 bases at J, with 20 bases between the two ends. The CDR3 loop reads CASSLLGQNAIYGYTF. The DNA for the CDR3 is TGTGCCAGCAGCCTACTTGGACAGAATGCGATTTATGGCTACACCTTC.

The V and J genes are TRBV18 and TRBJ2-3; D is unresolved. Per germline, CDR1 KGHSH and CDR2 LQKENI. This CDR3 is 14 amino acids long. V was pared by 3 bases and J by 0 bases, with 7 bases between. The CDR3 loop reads CASSPLDSTDTQYF. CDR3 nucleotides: TGTGCCAGCTCACCTTTGGACAGCACAGATACGCAGTATTTT.

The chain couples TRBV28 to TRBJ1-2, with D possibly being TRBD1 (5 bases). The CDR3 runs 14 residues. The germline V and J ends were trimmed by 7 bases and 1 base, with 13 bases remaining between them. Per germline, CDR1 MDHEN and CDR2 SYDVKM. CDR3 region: CASTRGTDNYGYTF. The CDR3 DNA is TGTGCCAGCACCCGCGGGACGGATAACTATGGCTACACCTTC.

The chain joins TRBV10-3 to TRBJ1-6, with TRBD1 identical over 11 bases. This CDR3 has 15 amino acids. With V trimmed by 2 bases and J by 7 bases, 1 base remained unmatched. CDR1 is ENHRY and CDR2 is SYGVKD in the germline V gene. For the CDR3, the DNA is TGTGCCATCAGTGAGGGGACAGGGGGGAATTCACCCCTCCACTTT. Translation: CAISEGTGGNSPLHF.

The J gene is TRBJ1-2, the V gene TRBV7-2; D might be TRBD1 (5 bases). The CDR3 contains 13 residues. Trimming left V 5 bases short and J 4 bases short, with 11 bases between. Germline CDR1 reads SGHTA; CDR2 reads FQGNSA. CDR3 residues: CASSLTGAYGYTF. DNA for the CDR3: TGTGCCAGCAGCCTCACAGGTGCCTATGGCTACACCTTC.

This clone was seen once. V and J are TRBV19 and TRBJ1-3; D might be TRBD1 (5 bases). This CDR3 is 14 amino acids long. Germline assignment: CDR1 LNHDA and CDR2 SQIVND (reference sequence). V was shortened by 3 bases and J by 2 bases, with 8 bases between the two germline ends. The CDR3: CASSIGGTGNTIYF. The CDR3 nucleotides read TGTGCCAGTAGTATCGGGGGTACTGGAAACACCATATATTTT.

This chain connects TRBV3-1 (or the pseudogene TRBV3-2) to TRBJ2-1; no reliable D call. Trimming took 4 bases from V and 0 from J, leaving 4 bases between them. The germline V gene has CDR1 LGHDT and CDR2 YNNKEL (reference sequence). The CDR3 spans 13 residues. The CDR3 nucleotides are TGTGCCAGCAGCCGGAGCTCCTACAATGAGCAGTTCTTC. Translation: CASSRSSYNEQFF.

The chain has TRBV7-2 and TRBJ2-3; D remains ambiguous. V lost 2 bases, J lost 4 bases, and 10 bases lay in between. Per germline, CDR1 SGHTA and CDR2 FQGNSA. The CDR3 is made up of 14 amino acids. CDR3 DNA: TGTGCCAGCAGCTTATTTGCCAGGCCAGATACGCAGTATTTT. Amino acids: CASSLFARPDTQYF.

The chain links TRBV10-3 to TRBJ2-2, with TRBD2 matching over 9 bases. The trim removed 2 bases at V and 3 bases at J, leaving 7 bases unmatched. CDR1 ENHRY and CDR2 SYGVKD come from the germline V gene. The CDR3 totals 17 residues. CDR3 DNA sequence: TGTGCCATCAGTGAGCTCGAACTAGCGGGTTACACCGGGGAGCTGTTTTTT. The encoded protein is CAISELELAGYTGELFF.

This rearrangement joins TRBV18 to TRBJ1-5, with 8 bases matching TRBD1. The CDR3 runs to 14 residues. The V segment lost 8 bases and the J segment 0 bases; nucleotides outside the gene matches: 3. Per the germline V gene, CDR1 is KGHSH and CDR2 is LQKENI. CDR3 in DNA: TGTGCCAGCCAGGACAGGGATAGCAATCAGCCCCAGCATTTT. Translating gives CASQDRDSNQPQHF.

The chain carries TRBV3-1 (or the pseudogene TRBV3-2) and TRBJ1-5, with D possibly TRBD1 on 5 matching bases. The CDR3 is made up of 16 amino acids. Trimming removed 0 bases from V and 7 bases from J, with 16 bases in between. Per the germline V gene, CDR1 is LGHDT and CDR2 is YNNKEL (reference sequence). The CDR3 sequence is CASSQDSERGRQPQHF. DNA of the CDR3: TGTGCCAGCAGCCAAGATAGCGAAAGGGGCAGACAGCCCCAGCATTTT.

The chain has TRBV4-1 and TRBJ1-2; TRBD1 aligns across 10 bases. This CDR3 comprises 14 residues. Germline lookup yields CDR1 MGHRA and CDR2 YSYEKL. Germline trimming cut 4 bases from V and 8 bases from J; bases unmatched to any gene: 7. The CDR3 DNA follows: TGCGCCAGCAGCCCCGACAGGGGGCGGGGAGGCTACACCTTC. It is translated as CASSPDRGRGGYTF.

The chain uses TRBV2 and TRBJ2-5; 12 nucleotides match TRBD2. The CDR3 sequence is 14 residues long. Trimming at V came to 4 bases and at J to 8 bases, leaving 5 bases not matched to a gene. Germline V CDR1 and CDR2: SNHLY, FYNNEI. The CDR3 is CASSGRTSGVTQYF. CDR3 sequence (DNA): TGTGCCAGCAGTGGCCGGACTAGCGGGGTAACCCAGTACTTC.

The CDR3 is CASSQLGLTSGAGEQFF. The CDR3 coding sequence is TGCGCCAGCAGCCAACTCGGCCTGACTAGCGGGGCTGGTGAGCAGTTCTTC. This chain uses TRBV4-1 with TRBJ2-1, with TRBD2 identical over 11 bases. Trimming cost V 2 bases and J 9 bases; bases outside gene matches: 12. Germline CDR1 reads MGHRA; CDR2 reads YSYEKL. This CDR3 comprises 17 residues.

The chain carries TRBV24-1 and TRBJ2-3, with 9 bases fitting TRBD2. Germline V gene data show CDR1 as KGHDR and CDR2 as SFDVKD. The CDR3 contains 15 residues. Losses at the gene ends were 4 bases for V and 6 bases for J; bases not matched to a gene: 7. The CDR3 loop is CATSDRAGGGDTQYF. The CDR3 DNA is TGTGCCACCAGTGACAGAGCGGGGGGAGGTGATACGCAGTATTTT.

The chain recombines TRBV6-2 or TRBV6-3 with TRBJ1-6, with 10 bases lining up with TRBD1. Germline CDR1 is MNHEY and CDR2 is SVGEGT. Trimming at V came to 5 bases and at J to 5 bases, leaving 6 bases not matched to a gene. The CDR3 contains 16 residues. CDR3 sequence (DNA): TGTGCCAGCAGTCCAGACAGGGGGCCGGATAATTCACCCCTCCACTTT. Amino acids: CASSPDRGPDNSPLHF.

CDR3 in amino acids: CASSRLTLTDTQYF. CDR3 nucleotide sequence: TGTGCCAGCAGCCGTTTGACGCTAACAGATACGCAGTATTTT. V usage is TRBV7-9 and J usage is TRBJ2-3; D is unclear. CDR1 and CDR2 from the germline V gene are SEHNR and FQNEAQ (reference sequence). The ends were cut back, 5 bases at V and 3 bases at J, with 12 bases in the middle. CDR3 length: 14 residues.